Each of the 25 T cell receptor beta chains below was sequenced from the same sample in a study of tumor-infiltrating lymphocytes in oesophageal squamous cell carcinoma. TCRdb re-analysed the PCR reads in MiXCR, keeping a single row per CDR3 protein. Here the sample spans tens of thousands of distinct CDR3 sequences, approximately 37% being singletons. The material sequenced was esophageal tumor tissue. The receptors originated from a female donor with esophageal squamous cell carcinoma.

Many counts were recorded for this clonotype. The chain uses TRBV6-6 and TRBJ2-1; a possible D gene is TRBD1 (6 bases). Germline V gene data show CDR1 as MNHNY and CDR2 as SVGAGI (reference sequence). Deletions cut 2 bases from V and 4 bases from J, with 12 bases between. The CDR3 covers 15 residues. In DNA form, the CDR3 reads TGTGCCAGCAGTTACGCTGGACAGAGATACAATGAGCAGTTCTTC. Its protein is CASSYAGQRYNEQFF.

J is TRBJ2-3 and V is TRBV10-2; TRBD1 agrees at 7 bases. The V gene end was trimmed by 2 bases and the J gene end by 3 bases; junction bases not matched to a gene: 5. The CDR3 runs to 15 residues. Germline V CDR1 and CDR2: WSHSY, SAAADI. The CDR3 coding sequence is TGCGCCAGCAGTGAGGAACAGGGGCGTACAGATACGCAGTATTTT. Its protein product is CASSEEQGRTDTQYF.

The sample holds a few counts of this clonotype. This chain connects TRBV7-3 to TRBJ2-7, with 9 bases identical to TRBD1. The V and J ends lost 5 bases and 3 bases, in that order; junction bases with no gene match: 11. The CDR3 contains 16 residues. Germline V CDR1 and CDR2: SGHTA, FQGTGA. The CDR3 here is CASSLGSGTGSYEQYF. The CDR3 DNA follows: TGTGCCAGCAGCCTAGGGTCAGGGACAGGGAGCTACGAGCAGTACTTC.

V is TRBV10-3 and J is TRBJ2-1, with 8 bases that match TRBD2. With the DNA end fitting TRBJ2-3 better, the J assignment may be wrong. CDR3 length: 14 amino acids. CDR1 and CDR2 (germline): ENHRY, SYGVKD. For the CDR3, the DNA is TGTGCCAGCCAGCGGGAGTTGTTGGCAGATACGCAGTATTTT. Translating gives CASQRELLADTQYF.

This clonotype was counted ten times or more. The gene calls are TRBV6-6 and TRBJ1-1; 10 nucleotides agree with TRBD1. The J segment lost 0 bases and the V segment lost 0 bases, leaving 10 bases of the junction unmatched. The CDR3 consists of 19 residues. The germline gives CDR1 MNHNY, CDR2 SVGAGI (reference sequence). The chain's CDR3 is CASSYSVLGTGALNTEAFF. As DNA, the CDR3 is TGTGCCAGCAGTTACTCGGTTCTGGGGACAGGGGCTTTGAACACTGAAGCTTTCTTT.

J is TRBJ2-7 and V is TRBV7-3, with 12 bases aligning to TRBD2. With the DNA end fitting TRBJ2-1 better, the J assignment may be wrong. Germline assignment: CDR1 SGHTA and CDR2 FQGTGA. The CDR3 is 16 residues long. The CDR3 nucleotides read TGTGCCAGCAGCTTATACCGGACTAGCGGGGTCAATGAGCAGTTCTTC. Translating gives CASSLYRTSGVNEQFF.

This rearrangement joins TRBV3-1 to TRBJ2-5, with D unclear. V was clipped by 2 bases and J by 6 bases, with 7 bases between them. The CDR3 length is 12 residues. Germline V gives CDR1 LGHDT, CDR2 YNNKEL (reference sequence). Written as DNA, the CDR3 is TGTGCCAGCAGCCAAACCGAGAAGACCCAGTACTTC. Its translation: CASSQTEKTQYF.

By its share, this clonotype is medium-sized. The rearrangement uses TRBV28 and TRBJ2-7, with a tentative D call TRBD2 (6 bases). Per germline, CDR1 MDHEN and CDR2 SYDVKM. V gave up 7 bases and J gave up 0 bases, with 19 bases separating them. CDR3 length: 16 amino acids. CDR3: CASTSSGTPNSYEQYF. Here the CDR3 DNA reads TGTGCCAGCACGTCCTCCGGGACTCCTAACTCCTACGAGCAGTACTTC.

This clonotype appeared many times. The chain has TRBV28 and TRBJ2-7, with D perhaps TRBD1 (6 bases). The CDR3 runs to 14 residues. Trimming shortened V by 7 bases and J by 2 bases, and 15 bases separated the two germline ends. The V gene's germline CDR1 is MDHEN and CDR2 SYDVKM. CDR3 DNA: TGTGCCAGCATCCCTTCGACAGGAGCCTACGAGCAGTACTTC. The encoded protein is CASIPSTGAYEQYF.

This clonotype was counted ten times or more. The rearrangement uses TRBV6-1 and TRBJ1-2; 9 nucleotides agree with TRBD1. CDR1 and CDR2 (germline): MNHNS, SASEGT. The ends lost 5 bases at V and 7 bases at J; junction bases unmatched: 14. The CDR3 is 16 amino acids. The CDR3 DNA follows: TGTGCCAGCAGTTACGGGACAGGGCAAGGGCTTGGTGGCTACACCTTC. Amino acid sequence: CASSYGTGQGLGGYTF.

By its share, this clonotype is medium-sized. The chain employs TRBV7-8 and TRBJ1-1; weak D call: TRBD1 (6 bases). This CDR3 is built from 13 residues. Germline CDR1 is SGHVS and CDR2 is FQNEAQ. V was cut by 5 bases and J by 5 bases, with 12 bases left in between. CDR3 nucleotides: TGTGCCAGCAGCCCCCAGGGGAGGACTGAAGCTTTCTTT. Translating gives CASSPQGRTEAFF.

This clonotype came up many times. The CDR3: CASHRASRGASHEKLFF. The CDR3 DNA follows: TGTGCCAGCCACAGGGCTTCCAGAGGTGCAAGCCATGAAAAACTGTTTTTT. This rearrangement joins TRBV6-1 to TRBJ1-4, with a tentative D call TRBD1 (6 bases). The length of the CDR3 is 17 residues. Between the trimmed V and J ends, which lost 8 bases and 6 bases, there was a span of 25 bases. Germline V CDR1 and CDR2: MNHNS, SASEGT.

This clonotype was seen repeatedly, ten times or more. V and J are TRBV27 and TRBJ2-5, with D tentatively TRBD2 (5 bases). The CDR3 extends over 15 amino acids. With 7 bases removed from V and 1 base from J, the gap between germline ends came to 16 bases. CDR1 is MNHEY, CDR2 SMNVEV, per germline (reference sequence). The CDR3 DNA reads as TGTGCCAGCACTAAATTCACGGGAAGCCAAGAGACCCAGTACTTC. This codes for CASTKFTGSQETQYF.

CDR3 sequence reads: CASSYRERDTQYF. The DNA of the CDR3 is TGCGCCAGCAGCTACCGAGAGCGAGATACGCAGTATTTT. The chain joins TRBV5-1 to TRBJ2-3; D is uncertain. Deletions cut 3 bases from V and 5 bases from J, with 10 bases between. The CDR3 spans 13 residues. Germline CDR1 reads SGHRS; CDR2 reads YFSETQ.

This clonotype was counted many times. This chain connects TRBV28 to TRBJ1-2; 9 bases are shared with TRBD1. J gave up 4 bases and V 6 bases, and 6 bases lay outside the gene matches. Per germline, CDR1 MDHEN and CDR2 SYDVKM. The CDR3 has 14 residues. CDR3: CASSLTGGGYGYTF. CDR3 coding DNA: TGTGCCAGCAGCCTAACAGGGGGCGGCTATGGCTACACCTTC.

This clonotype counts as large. The CDR3 reads CASSRNPGQGYDEQYF. CDR3 DNA: TGTGCCAGCAGCCGGAACCCGGGACAGGGATACGACGAGCAGTACTTC. The rearrangement uses TRBV7-6 and TRBJ2-7; 9 bases are shared with TRBD1. Germline V gives CDR1 SGHVS, CDR2 FNYEAQ. V trimming: 5 bases; J trimming: 5 bases; junction bases outside the gene matches: 13. The CDR3 consists of 16 residues.

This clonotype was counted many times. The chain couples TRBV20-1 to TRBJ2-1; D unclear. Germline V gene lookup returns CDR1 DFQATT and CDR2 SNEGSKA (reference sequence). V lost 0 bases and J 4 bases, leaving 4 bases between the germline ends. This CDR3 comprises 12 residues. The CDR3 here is CSARDLYNEQFF. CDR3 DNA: TGCAGTGCTAGAGATTTATACAATGAGCAGTTCTTC.

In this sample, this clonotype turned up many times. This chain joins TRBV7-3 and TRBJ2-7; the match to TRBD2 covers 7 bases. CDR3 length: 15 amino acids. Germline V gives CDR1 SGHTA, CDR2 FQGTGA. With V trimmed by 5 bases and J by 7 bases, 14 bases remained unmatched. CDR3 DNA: TGTGCCAGCAGCCCACAGCGGGACCCCGGCGATGAGCAGTACTTC. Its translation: CASSPQRDPGDEQYF. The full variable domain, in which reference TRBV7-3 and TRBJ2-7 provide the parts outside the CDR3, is GAGVSQTPSNKVTEKGKYVELRCDPISGHTALYWYRQSLGQGPEFLIYFQGTGAADDSGLPNDRFFAVRPEGSVSTLKIQRTERGDSAVYLCASSPQRDPGDEQYFGPGTRLTVT.

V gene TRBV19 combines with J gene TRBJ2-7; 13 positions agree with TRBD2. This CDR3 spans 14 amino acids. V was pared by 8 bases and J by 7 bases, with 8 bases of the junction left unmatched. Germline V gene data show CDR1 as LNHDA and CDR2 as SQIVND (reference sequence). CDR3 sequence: CASGVSGLAGEQYF. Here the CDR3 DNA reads TGTGCCAGTGGTGTCTCGGGACTAGCGGGAGAGCAGTACTTC.

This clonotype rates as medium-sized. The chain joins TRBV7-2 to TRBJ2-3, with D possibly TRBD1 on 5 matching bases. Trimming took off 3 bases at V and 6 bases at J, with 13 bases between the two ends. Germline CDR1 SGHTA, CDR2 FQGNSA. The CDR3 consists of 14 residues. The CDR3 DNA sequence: TGTGCCAGCAGCTTGCAGGGCAGTCACGATACGCAGTATTTT. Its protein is CASSLQGSHDTQYF. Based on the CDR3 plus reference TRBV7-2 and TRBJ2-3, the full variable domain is GAGVSQSPSNKVTEKGKDVELRCDPISGHTALYWYRQSLGQGLEFLIYFQGNSAPDKSGLPSDRFSAERTGGSVSTLTIQRTQQEDSAVYLCASSLQGSHDTQYFGPGTRLTVL.

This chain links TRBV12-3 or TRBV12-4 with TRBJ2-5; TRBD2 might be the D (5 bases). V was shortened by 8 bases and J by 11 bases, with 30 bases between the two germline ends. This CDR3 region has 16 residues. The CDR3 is CASGSFSVMNVNEQYF. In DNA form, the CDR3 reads TGTGCCAGCGGGAGCTTTTCCGTCATGAACGTCAATGAGCAGTACTTC.

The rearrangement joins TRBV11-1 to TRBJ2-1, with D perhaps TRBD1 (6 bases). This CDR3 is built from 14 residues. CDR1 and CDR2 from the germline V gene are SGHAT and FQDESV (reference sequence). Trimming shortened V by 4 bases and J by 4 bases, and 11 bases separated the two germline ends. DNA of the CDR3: TGTGCCAGCAGCTACCTGACAGGATACAATGAGCAGTTCTTC. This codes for CASSYLTGYNEQFF.

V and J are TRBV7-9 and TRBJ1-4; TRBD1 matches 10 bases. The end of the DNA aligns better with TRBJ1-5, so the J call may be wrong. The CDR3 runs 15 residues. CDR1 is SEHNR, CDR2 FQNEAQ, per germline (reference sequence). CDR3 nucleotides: TGTGCCAGCAGCTCGGTGGGGGACAGGGGAAGAGCCCAGCATTTT. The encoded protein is CASSSVGDRGRAQHF.

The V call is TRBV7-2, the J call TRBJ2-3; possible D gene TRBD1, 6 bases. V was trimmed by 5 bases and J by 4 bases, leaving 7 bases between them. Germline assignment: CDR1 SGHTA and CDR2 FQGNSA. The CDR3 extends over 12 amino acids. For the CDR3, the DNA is TGTGCCAGCAGCCCAGGGGCAGATACGCAGTATTTT. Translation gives CASSPGADTQYF.

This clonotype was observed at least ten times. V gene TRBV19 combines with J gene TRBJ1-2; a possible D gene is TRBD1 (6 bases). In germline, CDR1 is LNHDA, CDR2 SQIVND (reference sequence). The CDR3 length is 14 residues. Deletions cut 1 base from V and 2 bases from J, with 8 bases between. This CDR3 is CASSIVDRNYGYTF. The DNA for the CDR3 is TGTGCCAGTAGTATAGTGGACAGAAACTATGGCTACACCTTC.